These T cell receptor beta chains were read from a single sample in a study of cytomegalovirus exposure and HLA in healthy donors. Libraries were prepared by immunoSEQ multiplex PCR; TCRdb keeps only in-frame clonotypes and omits some of them. The sample has over 150,000 clones; about four fifths are singletons. Sequenced sample: PBMCs. The source of these receptors is a woman between 50 and 59 years old in good health and CMV-seropositive. CDR3s include the opening cysteine and the closing phenylalanine or tryptophan. The D gene is left open where the match is weak. Clone size appears in some rows only: once, few, many, or a class for an expanded clone.

d_gene | j_gene | v_gene | abundance | CDR3nt | CDR3aa
TRBD1 | TRBJ1-1 | TRBV4-3 | NA | TGCGCCAGCAGCCACCAGGGGGCAGACACTGAAGCTTTCTTT | CASSHQGADTEAFF
NA | TRBJ2-3 | TRBV15 | NA | TGTGCCACCAGCAGAATACGGGAATTCACAGATACGCAGTATTTT | CATSRIREFTDTQYF
TRBD1 | TRBJ1-1 | TRBV18 | NA | TGTGCCAGCTCCCTCGACAGGGGCTATGGGAACACTGAAGCTTTCTTT | CASSLDRGYGNTEAFF
TRBD1 | TRBJ1-2 | TRBV27 | NA | TGTGCCAGCAGCGGGACAGGGAGAAGTGGCTACACCTTC | CASSGTGRSGYTF
TRBD2 | TRBJ2-1 | TRBV19 | once | TGTGCCAGTAGGGGGGCTAGCGGGAGCGGGGAGCAGTTCTTC | CASRGASGSGEQFF
TRBD1 | TRBJ1-2 | TRBV9 | NA | TGTGCCAGCAGCGTAGGGGGGGCAGGGGGTCTATCTTATGGCTACACCTTC | CASSVGGAGGLSYGYTF
TRBD2 | TRBJ2-1 | TRBV7-3 | NA | TGTGCCAGCAGCTCGACTAGCGGGCATTACAATGAGCAGTTCTTC | CASSSTSGHYNEQFF
NA | TRBJ2-5 | TRBV6-5 | NA | TGTGCCAGCAGTTACTCGGGGGCCAGGGATCAAGAGACCCAGTACTTC | CASSYSGARDQETQYF
NA | TRBJ1-1 | TRBV5-1 | NA | TGCGCCAGCGGGGACATCCCGACGAACACTGAAGCTTTCTTT | CASGDIPTNTEAFF
TRBD2 | TRBJ2-7 | TRBV7-9 | NA | TGTTCCAGCAGCTTATATATCGCGGGAGCCTCCTACGAGCAGTACTTC | CSSSLYIAGASYEQYF
TRBD1 | TRBJ1-1 | TRBV13 | NA | TGTGCCAGCAGCGAACGGACAGGGGGAAGAATGAACACTGAAGCTTTCTTT | CASSERTGGRMNTEAFF
NA | TRBJ1-2 | TRBV18 | NA | TGTGCCAGCTCACCAACCACGTCGGGGGGGGACTATGGCTACACCTTC | CASSPTTSGGDYGYTF
NA | TRBJ1-1 | TRBV5-5 | few | TGTGCCAGCAGCTTGGGGGGGCAGGGGGCTTTCTTT | CASSLGGQGAFF
NA | TRBJ2-1 | TRBV5-6 | once | TGTGCCAGCTCCGTCGGTAGCGGCCCTAGCTCCTACAATGAGCAGTTCTTC | CASSVGSGPSSYNEQFF
TRBD2 | TRBJ2-7 | TRBV7-2 | NA | TGTGCCAGCAGCTCAAGCGGGAGTCCCTACGAGCAGTACTTC | CASSSSGSPYEQYF
NA | TRBJ2-1 | TRBV11-2 | NA | TGTGCCAGCAGCTTAGAGGCCCAGCAGTTCTTC | CASSLEAQQFF
NA | TRBJ1-1 | TRBV7-2 | NA | TGTGCCAGCAGCTTAGTGGCCCTGACAGGAGGCTTTCTTAACACTGAAGCTTTCTTT | CASSLVALTGGFLNTEAFF
NA | TRBJ1-5 | TRBV28 | NA | TGTGCCAGCTATATCAGGGGAAGAGGGCCCCAGCATTTT | CASYIRGRGPQHF
NA | TRBJ1-1 | TRBV7-9 | NA | TGTTCCAGCAGCTTAGCTAGATCACCCTTGCGGTGGAACACTGAAGCTTTCTTT | CSSSLARSPLRWNTEAFF
TRBD2 | TRBJ2-7 | TRBV2 | NA | TGTGCCAGCAGTGGGGCTAGCGGGAGCTACGAGCAGTACTTC | CASSGASGSYEQYF
TRBD1 | TRBJ2-2 | TRBV7-7 | NA | TGTGCTAGCAGCTTAGCCCCCGGGACAGCGAACACCGGGGAGCTGTTTTTT | CASSLAPGTANTGELFF
NA | TRBJ2-7 | TRBV27 | NA | TGTGCCAGCAGAACGGGTTATTACGAGCAGTACTTC | CASRTGYYEQYF
NA | TRBJ2-7 | TRBV6-1 | NA | TGTGCCAGCAGTGAAGCTAGCGGCCCCACCTACGAGCAGTACTTC | CASSEASGPTYEQYF
TRBD1 | TRBJ2-4 | TRBV19 | NA | TGTGCCAGTAGCCCTTACGCGACAGGGGACCCCAAAAACATTCAGTACTTC | CASSPYATGDPKNIQYF
TRBD2 | TRBJ2-1 | TRBV18 | NA | TGTGCCAGCTCACCCAGGGAGGGTGAGCAGTTCTTC | CASSPREGEQFF
TRBD1 | TRBJ1-6 | TRBV6-5 | NA | TGTGCCAGCAGTTCCCCTTCCGGGACAGCCAATTCACCCCTCCACTTT | CASSSPSGTANSPLHF
NA | TRBJ1-1 | TRBV9 | NA | TGTGCCAGCAGCCCACCGGCGAGGTCTGAAGCTTTCTTT | CASSPPARSEAFF
TRBD1 | TRBJ2-1 | TRBV11-2 | NA | TGTGCCAGCAGCAGCTGGGACAGGGGTTCCTACAATGAGCAGTTCTTC | CASSSWDRGSYNEQFF
NA | TRBJ1-1 | TRBV4-3 | NA | TGCGCCAGCAGCCAAGGACAGAACACTGAAGCTTTCTTT | CASSQGQNTEAFF
NA | TRBJ2-1 | TRBV7-2 | NA | TGTGCCAGCAGCTTAAGCACGCGACAACTTTTCTCCTACAATGAGCAGTTCTTC | CASSLSTRQLFSYNEQFF
NA | TRBJ2-1 | TRBV28 | NA | TGTGCCAGCAGTCCCGGTATTAGTAGCGAGATCTACAATGAGCAGTTCTTC | CASSPGISSEIYNEQFF
TRBD1 | TRBJ1-5 | TRBV18 | NA | TGTGCCAGCTCACCAACACAGGGGGCTGGCAATCAGCCCCAGCATTTT | CASSPTQGAGNQPQHF
TRBD1 | TRBJ2-5 | TRBV9 | few | TGTGCCAGCAGCACCGGACAGGCCTCGGGGGAGACCCAGTACTTC | CASSTGQASGETQYF
TRBD2 | TRBJ2-7 | TRBV28 | NA | TGTGCCAGCATAGTTAGCGGGAGTGTGGGGGAGCAGTACTTC | CASIVSGSVGEQYF
TRBD2 | TRBJ2-5 | TRBV7-2 | NA | TGTGCCAGCAGGTTATTAGCGGGAGGCCCGGAGACCCAGTACTTC | CASRLLAGGPETQYF
TRBD1 | TRBJ1-2 | TRBV7-2 | NA | TGTGCCAGCAGCTTACGTCCCGGGACAGGGGATGGCTACACCTTC | CASSLRPGTGDGYTF
TRBD2 | TRBJ2-1 | TRBV5-6 | NA | TGTGCCAGCAGCTTACCGGGACTAGCTAACAATGAGCAGTTCTTC | CASSLPGLANNEQFF
TRBD2 | TRBJ2-7 | TRBV14 | NA | TGTGCCAGCAGCCCTGGGACTAGCGGGCTCTACGAGCAGTACTTC | CASSPGTSGLYEQYF
TRBD2 | TRBJ2-5 | TRBV7-3 | NA | TGTGCCAGCAGCTTAACGGGGGGGGTGGGAGAGACCCAGTACTTC | CASSLTGGVGETQYF
TRBD2 | TRBJ2-5 | TRBV27 | NA | TGTGCCAGCAGGTCTAGCGGGGCTCCACGGTGGACCCAGTACTTC | CASRSSGAPRWTQYF
NA | TRBJ1-2 | TRBV19 | NA | TGTGCCAGTAGTACAGGGTTGATTGGTGGCTACACCTTC | CASSTGLIGGYTF
NA | TRBJ2-1 | TRBV19 | NA | TGTGCCAGTACCGATATCGCTCTTGCCAGGGGGAGGACCTACAATGAGCAGTTCTTC | CASTDIALARGRTYNEQFF